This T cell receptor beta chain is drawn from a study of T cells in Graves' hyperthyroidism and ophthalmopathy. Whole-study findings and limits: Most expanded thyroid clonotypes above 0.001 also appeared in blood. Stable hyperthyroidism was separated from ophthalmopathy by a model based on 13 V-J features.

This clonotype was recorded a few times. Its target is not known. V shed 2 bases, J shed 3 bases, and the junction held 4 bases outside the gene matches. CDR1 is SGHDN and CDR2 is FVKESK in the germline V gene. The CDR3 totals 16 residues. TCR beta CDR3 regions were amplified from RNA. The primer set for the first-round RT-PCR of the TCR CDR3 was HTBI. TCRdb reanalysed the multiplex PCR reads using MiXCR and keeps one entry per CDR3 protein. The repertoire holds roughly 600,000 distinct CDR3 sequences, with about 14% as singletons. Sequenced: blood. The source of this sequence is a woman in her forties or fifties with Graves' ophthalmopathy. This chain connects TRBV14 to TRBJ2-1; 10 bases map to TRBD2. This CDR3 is CASSQPGLAIYNEQFF. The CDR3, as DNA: TGTGCCAGCAGCCAACCGGGACTAGCGATCTACAATGAGCAGTTCTTC.